The 26 T cell receptor beta chains below were found in one sample sequenced in a study of radiotherapy plus CTLA-4 blockade in lung cancer. Using immunoSEQ multiplex PCR, the repertoire was profiled, and TCRdb retains in-frame clones only, with some absent. The data contain about 85,000 clones, about 86% of them singletons. Source: peripheral blood, taken from a patient treated with radiotherapy plus ipilimumab. These receptors originate from a human donor with non-small cell lung cancer who had a partial response to radiotherapy plus ipilimumab.

The chain couples TRBV28 to TRBJ2-6; TRBD1 matches 10 bases. CDR3 size: 15 residues. The V segment lost 8 bases and the J segment 2 bases; nucleotides outside the gene matches: 3. From germline, CDR1 is MDHEN and CDR2 SYDVKM. The CDR3 protein is CASGQGVAGANVLTF. In DNA form, the CDR3 reads TGTGCCAGCGGACAGGGGGTTGCTGGGGCCAACGTCCTGACTTTC.

This clone was recorded only once. In DNA form, the CDR3 reads TGTGCCAGTAGTATTGCCCAGACAGGGGCTGGGGAGACCCAGTACTTC. This codes for CASSIAQTGAGETQYF. The V gene is TRBV19, the J gene TRBJ2-5; 8 bases agree with TRBD1. J lost 5 bases, V lost 3 bases, and 11 bases had no gene match. Germline V gives CDR1 LNHDA, CDR2 SQIVND (reference sequence). CDR3 length equals 16 residues.

This chain uses TRBV6-1 with TRBJ2-3; 7 bases map to TRBD2. J gave up 1 base and V 1 base, and 5 bases lay outside the gene matches. There are 16 residues in the CDR3. Germline loops: CDR1 MNHNS, CDR2 SASEGT. CDR3 bases: TGTGCCAGCAGTGAAGGAGCGGGGCTGGGCACAGATACGCAGTATTTT. Its protein product is CASSEGAGLGTDTQYF.

In its sample, this clone was seen once. The chain has TRBV6-5 and TRBJ1-1; D unresolved. Germline-derived CDR1 and CDR2 are MNHEY and SVGAGI. This CDR3 region has 11 residues. The V and J ends lost 5 bases and 5 bases respectively, with 6 bases between them. In DNA, the CDR3 is TGTGCCAGCAGTGCGGGAACTGAAGCTTTCTTT. Its translation is CASSAGTEAFF.

The V gene is TRBV19, the J gene TRBJ2-1; D possibly corresponds to TRBD2 (6 bases). Germline V CDR1 and CDR2: LNHDA, SQIVND (reference sequence). Trimming took off 2 bases at V and 6 bases at J, with 8 bases between the two ends. The CDR3 loop spans 13 amino acids. CDR3 amino acids: CASSITSSNEQFF. The DNA of the CDR3 is TGTGCCAGTAGTATAACTAGCTCCAATGAGCAGTTCTTC.

The J gene is TRBJ1-3, the V gene TRBV30, with a weak D call TRBD1 (5 bases). The CDR3 is 13 amino acids. The V gene lost 3 bases and the J gene lost 3 bases, with 9 bases spanning the gap. The V gene's germline CDR1 is GTSNPN and CDR2 SVGIG (reference sequence). This chain's CDR3 is CAWRQGLGNTIYF. The CDR3 DNA reads as TGTGCCTGGAGGCAGGGTCTTGGAAACACCATATATTTT.

V is TRBV4-1 and J is TRBJ2-2; TRBD2 aligns across 8 bases. CDR1 is MGHRA and CDR2 is YSYEKL in the germline V gene. This CDR3 spans 18 amino acids. The V and J ends lost 4 bases and 5 bases, in that order; junction bases with no gene match: 15. Here the CDR3 DNA reads TGCGCCAGCAGCCCCAATCTCTTAGGACTAGCAGCTACCGGGGAGCTGTTTTTT. Protein: CASSPNLLGLAATGELFF.

This clone was observed a single time. The chain recombines TRBV28 with TRBJ1-1; D might be TRBD1 (6 bases). Per germline, CDR1 MDHEN and CDR2 SYDVKM. The CDR3 contains 15 residues. Trimming removed 7 bases at V and 1 base at J, with 16 bases between. CDR3 residues: CASTTNRVSNTEAFF. The CDR3 coding sequence is TGTGCCAGCACTACGAACAGGGTCTCGAACACTGAAGCTTTCTTT.

This clone appeared once. The V call is TRBV7-2, the J call TRBJ1-1, with D tentatively TRBD1 (5 bases). The CDR3 consists of 14 residues. CDR1 and CDR2 (germline): SGHTA, FQGNSA. Trimming took off 1 base at V and 6 bases at J, with 12 bases between the two ends. The CDR3 is CASSLVRGGPEAFF. The DNA for the CDR3 is TGTGCCAGCAGCTTAGTTAGGGGAGGCCCTGAAGCTTTCTTT.

The chain combines TRBV5-5 with TRBJ1-3; D is perhaps TRBD1 (5 bases). Deletions cut 0 bases from V and 0 bases from J, with 10 bases between. The CDR3 has 16 residues. Germline V gene lookup returns CDR1 SGHKS and CDR2 YYEKEE (reference sequence). This CDR3 is CASSLGTGRSGNTIYF. The CDR3 DNA is TGTGCCAGCAGCTTGGGTACAGGCCGCTCTGGAAACACCATATATTTT.

A single count supports this clone. The V call is TRBV4-1, the J call TRBJ2-7; 10 bases line up with TRBD2. The germline V gene has CDR1 MGHRA and CDR2 YSYEKL. The CDR3 is made up of 14 amino acids. V lost 1 base, J lost 3 bases, and 0 bases stayed unmatched. Here the CDR3 DNA reads TGCGCCAGCAGCCAAGGGACTAGCGGCTACGAGCAGTACGTC. Translated: CASSQGTSGYEQYV.

The gene calls are TRBV7-2 and TRBJ2-1, with 9 nucleotides matching TRBD2. CDR1 and CDR2 from the germline V gene are SGHTA and FQGNSA. CDR3 length: 16 residues. With 3 bases clipped from V and 4 bases from J, the junction kept 7 bases outside the gene matches. The chain's CDR3 is CASSFGAGGTYNEQFF. CDR3 bases: TGTGCCAGCAGCTTCGGAGCGGGGGGAACATACAATGAGCAGTTCTTC.

Of note for this clone: Sequence at one end of the junction differs from germline and may be a read error. The J gene is TRBJ1-5, the V gene TRBV18; maybe TRBD1 (6 bases). Germline CDR1 is KGHSH and CDR2 is LQKENI. The CDR3 covers 14 residues. The CDR3 DNA follows: TGTGCCAGCTCTCCACAAGGGGGTGATCAGCCCCAGCATTTT. Its translation is CASSPQGGDQPQHF. Together with reference TRBV18 and TRBJ1-5, the CDR3 gives the full variable domain: NAGVMQNPRHLVRRRGQEARLRCSPMKGHSHVYWYRQLPEEGLKFMVYLQKENIIDESGMPKERFSAEFPKEGPSILRIQQVVRGDSAAYFCASSPQGGDQPQHFGDGTRLSIL.

This chain connects TRBV28 to TRBJ2-4; 10 bases line up with TRBD1. The V gene end was trimmed by 6 bases and the J gene end by 7 bases; junction bases not matched to a gene: 3. The germline gives CDR1 MDHEN, CDR2 SYDVKM. This CDR3 has 13 residues. The CDR3 protein is CASRGQGMNIQYF. DNA for the CDR3: TGTGCCAGCAGGGGACAGGGGATGAACATTCAGTACTTC.

V and J are TRBV5-4 and TRBJ2-3, with a tentative D call TRBD2 (5 bases). The CDR3 sequence is 18 residues long. V lost 3 bases, J lost 1 base, and 21 bases lay in between. Germline loops: CDR1 SGHNT, CDR2 YYREEE (reference sequence). The CDR3 reads CASSSLSPGWERTDTQYF. CDR3 bases: TGTGCCAGCAGCTCCCTTAGTCCGGGTTGGGAGCGCACAGATACGCAGTATTTT.

The chain joins TRBV19 to TRBJ1-5, with a tentative D call TRBD1 (6 bases). The CDR3 runs 16 residues. Germline-derived CDR1 and CDR2 are LNHDA and SQIVND (reference sequence). V shed 1 base and J shed 0 bases, with 10 bases lying between them. In DNA, the CDR3 is TGTGCCAGTAGTATAGCGGACAGAATTAGCAATCAGCCCCAGCATTTT. It yields the protein CASSIADRISNQPQHF.

V gene TRBV25-1 combines with J gene TRBJ1-6; D gene unclear. Deletions cut 4 bases from V and 0 bases from J, with 7 bases between. This CDR3 is 15 amino acids long. Germline-derived CDR1 and CDR2 are MGHDK and SYGVNS. Here the CDR3 DNA reads TGTGCCAGCAGTGGCCGTAGCTCCTATAATTCACCCCTCCACTTT. Translating gives CASSGRSSYNSPLHF.

V and J are TRBV5-4 and TRBJ2-1; 7 nucleotides agree with TRBD1. The CDR3 is made up of 15 amino acids. The germline V gene has CDR1 SGHNT and CDR2 YYREEE (reference sequence). J lost 2 bases, V lost 3 bases, and 5 bases had no gene match. DNA for the CDR3: TGTGCCAGCAGCTCTGGGGGACAGCCCTACAATGAGCAGTTCTTC. It translates to CASSSGGQPYNEQFF. The full variable domain, with the rest looked up from reference TRBV5-4 and TRBJ2-1, is ETGVTQSPTHLIKTRGQQVTLRCSSQSGHNTVSWYQQALGQGPQFIFQYYREEENGRGNFPPRFSGLQFPNYSSELNVNALELDDSALYLCASSSGGQPYNEQFFGPGTRLTVL.

CDR3 in DNA: TGTGCCAGCAGTGCGGGGACAGGGGAGTCCTATGGCTACACCTTC. Translating it yields CASSAGTGESYGYTF. The J gene is TRBJ1-2, the V gene TRBV6-5; 10 bases match TRBD1. The CDR3 totals 15 residues. Trimming took 5 bases from V and 4 from J; bases not matched to a gene: 7. CDR1 is MNHEY, CDR2 SVGAGI, per germline.

The CDR3 spells CASSRGGGGGQANVLTF. CDR3 nucleotides: TGTGCCAGCAGTCGGGGGGGAGGGGGAGGTCAGGCCAACGTCCTGACTTTC. V gene TRBV27 combines with J gene TRBJ2-6; TRBD2 matches at 8 bases. This CDR3 is 17 amino acids long. The ends lost 5 bases at V and 6 bases at J; junction bases unmatched: 12. Per the germline V gene, CDR1 is MNHEY and CDR2 is SMNVEV (reference sequence).

The chain carries TRBV19 and TRBJ2-3; D is unresolved. Trimming shortened V by 4 bases and J by 3 bases, and 11 bases separated the two germline ends. CDR3 length: 14 amino acids. Germline V gene data show CDR1 as LNHDA and CDR2 as SQIVND (reference sequence). The CDR3, as DNA: TGTGCCAGTAGTACCGTCCACAGTACAGATACGCAGTATTTT. It specifies CASSTVHSTDTQYF.

The rearrangement joins TRBV29-1 to TRBJ2-1, with D unresolved. There are 12 residues in the CDR3. From germline, CDR1 is SQVTM and CDR2 ANQGSEA. The V and J ends lost 2 bases and 6 bases respectively, with 8 bases between them. The CDR3 sequence is CSVERTVNEQFF. DNA for the CDR3: TGCAGCGTTGAACGAACGGTCAATGAGCAGTTCTTC.

The rearrangement joins TRBV7-2 to TRBJ2-1; 16 bases fit TRBD2. Germline CDR1 is SGHTA and CDR2 is FQGNSA. V shed 5 bases and J 0 bases; nucleotides not matched to a gene: 7. There are 19 residues in the CDR3. The CDR3 loop is CASSPKGLAGGSSYNEQFF. In DNA form, the CDR3 reads TGTGCCAGCAGCCCAAAGGGACTAGCGGGGGGGAGCTCCTACAATGAGCAGTTCTTC.

This chain's CDR3 is CASRPPGQVVKYQPQHF. CDR3 DNA sequence: TGTGCCAGCAGGCCTCCGGGACAGGTCGTCAAATATCAGCCCCAGCATTTT. V gene TRBV28 combines with J gene TRBJ1-5, with 8 positions matching TRBD1. This CDR3 has 17 amino acids. With V trimmed by 6 bases and J by 5 bases, 15 bases remained unmatched. CDR1 is MDHEN and CDR2 is SYDVKM in the germline V gene.

This clone was counted only a few times. The CDR3: CASSKLRQGRGYTF. The CDR3 coding sequence is TGTGCCAGCAGCAAACTCCGTCAGGGGAGAGGCTACACCTTC. The rearrangement links TRBV21-1 to TRBJ1-2; the table's D call, TRBD1, was not checked against the DNA. TRBV21-1 is marked as a pseudogene. CDR3 size: 14 residues.

J is TRBJ2-1 and V is TRBV19, with D tentatively TRBD2 (6 bases). The CDR3 loop spans 14 amino acids. V was cut by 7 bases and J by 12 bases, with 22 bases left in between. Per the germline V gene, CDR1 is LNHDA and CDR2 is SQIVND (reference sequence). CDR3: CASTSGLYNDGQFF. As DNA, the CDR3 is TGTGCCAGTACCTCGGGACTGTACAATGATGGGCAGTTCTTC.